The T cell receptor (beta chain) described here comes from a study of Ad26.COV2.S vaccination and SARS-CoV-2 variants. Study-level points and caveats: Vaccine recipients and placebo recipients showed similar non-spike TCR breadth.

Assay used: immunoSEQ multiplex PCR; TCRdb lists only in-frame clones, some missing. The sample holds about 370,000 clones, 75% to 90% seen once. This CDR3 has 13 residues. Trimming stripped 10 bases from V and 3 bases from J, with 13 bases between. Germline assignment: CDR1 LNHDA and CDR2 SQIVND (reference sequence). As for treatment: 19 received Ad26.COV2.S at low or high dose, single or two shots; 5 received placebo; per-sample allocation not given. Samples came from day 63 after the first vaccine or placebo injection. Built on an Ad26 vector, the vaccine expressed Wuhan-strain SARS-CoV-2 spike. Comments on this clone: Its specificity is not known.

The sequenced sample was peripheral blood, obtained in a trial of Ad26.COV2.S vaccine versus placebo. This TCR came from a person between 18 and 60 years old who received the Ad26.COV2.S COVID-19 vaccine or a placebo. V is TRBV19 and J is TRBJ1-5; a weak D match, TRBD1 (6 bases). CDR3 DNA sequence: TGTGCCACCGAGGGGGGAAACAATCAGCCCCAGCATTTT. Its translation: CATEGGNNQPQHF.